This note documents a single TCR beta chain sequence. This sample was taken from a study of blood T cell repertoires in COVID-19. Overall study context: The United States, Italy and Spain provided the acute and convalescent COVID-19 samples. Sources were T cells, B-cell-depleted T cells, or PBMCs; the material itself was cDNA or gDNA.

Per the study methods: Amplification from reference gene primers served as the basis for estimated nucleated cell counts. Only in-frame clones appear in the TCRdb table, and some are missing; sequencing was by immunoSEQ multiplex PCR. That table gives V, J and clone size, and the DNA gave D and trimming. The sample has just over 300,000 clones, roughly 89% seen once. V was clipped by 1 base and J by 2 bases; unmatched bases: 7. This CDR3 has 18 amino acids. Germline values: CDR1 SGHVS, CDR2 FQNEAQ. The rearrangement uses TRBV7-8 and TRBJ2-3; the match to TRBD2 covers 12 bases. The clonotype comes from a woman in her thirties with COVID-19, enrolled during active disease. Source material: peripheral blood. The CDR3 sequence is CASSLGLAGVLVTDTQYF. CDR3 in DNA: TGTGCCAGCAGCTTAGGACTAGCGGGGGTTTTGGTCACAGATACGCAGTATTTT.